Listed below are T cell receptor beta chains from one sample, sequenced in a study of tumor-infiltrating lymphocytes in primary liver carcinoma. A single record per CDR3 protein comes from TCRdb applying MiXCR to the multiplex PCR reads. The table has under 200,000 distinct CDR3 sequences, about 85% seen once; the top ten hold roughly 20%. Sequences were obtained from tumor tissue from primary liver carcinoma. The receptor source for this set is a man aged 35-49 years with primary liver carcinoma and hepatitis B virus infection. Both conserved end residues are part of each CDR3. Each record gives: J gene, V gene, CDR3 protein.

j_gene: TRBJ2-3
v_gene: TRBV30
CDR3aa: CARTPGRLTDTQYF

j_gene: TRBJ2-5
v_gene: TRBV5-1
CDR3aa: CASSPGTVGVETQYF

j_gene: TRBJ2-2
v_gene: TRBV29-1
CDR3aa: CSVVRQGDLTVELFF

j_gene: TRBJ2-3
v_gene: TRBV29-1
CDR3aa: CSMGGDQSATDTQYF

j_gene: TRBJ2-2
v_gene: TRBV29-1
CDR3aa: CSAQGQGNTGEMFF

j_gene: TRBJ2-2
v_gene: TRBV11-2
CDR3aa: CASSPCTATNTWEPFF

j_gene: TRBJ2-2
v_gene: TRBV6-4
CDR3aa: CARSVEGAGKLFF

j_gene: TRBJ1-1
v_gene: TRBV2
CDR3aa: CASSGQGFPEAFF

j_gene: TRBJ2-7
v_gene: TRBV7-8
CDR3aa: CTGSVTSGARSEQYF

j_gene: TRBJ2-3
v_gene: TRBV28
CDR3aa: CASRTRQGTDTQYF

j_gene: TRBJ1-1
v_gene: TRBV5-1
CDR3aa: CASSPQSMYTEAFF

j_gene: TRBJ2-5
v_gene: TRBV4-3
CDR3aa: CASIQAPAGDGETQYF

j_gene: TRBJ2-7
v_gene: TRBV6-2/TRBV6-3
CDR3aa: CTSSYSPSGDYEQYF

j_gene: TRBJ2-7
v_gene: TRBV12-3/TRBV12-4
CDR3aa: CASSPAGIRNEQYF

j_gene: TRBJ2-6
v_gene: TRBV29-1
CDR3aa: CNVFRDTDSGANVLTF

j_gene: TRBJ2-2
v_gene: TRBV11-1
CDR3aa: CASRYTGPLSGELFF

j_gene: TRBJ1-1
v_gene: TRBV4-2
CDR3aa: CTSSQDRGNTEAFF

j_gene: TRBJ2-7
v_gene: TRBV4-2
CDR3aa: CASSHGTDSKGYEQYF

j_gene: TRBJ2-5
v_gene: TRBV20-1
CDR3aa: CSAGADTGTQETQYF

j_gene: TRBJ1-1
v_gene: TRBV29-1
CDR3aa: CCGYLGTLNTEAFF

j_gene: TRBJ2-1
v_gene: TRBV11-3
CDR3aa: CASSLGPSNNEQFF

j_gene: TRBJ2-1
v_gene: TRBV5-4
CDR3aa: CASCPRGGIDEQFF

j_gene: TRBJ2-1
v_gene: TRBV29-1
CDR3aa: CSTIRGYYEQIF

j_gene: TRBJ2-7
v_gene: TRBV12-5
CDR3aa: CANKGTGSYEQHF

j_gene: TRBJ2-7
v_gene: TRBV29-1
CDR3aa: CSVIFRQPGSYVQYF

j_gene: TRBJ1-5
v_gene: TRBV6-2/TRBV6-3
CDR3aa: CASSLDKRNQPQHF